These T cell receptor beta chains were read from a single sample in a study of cytomegalovirus exposure and HLA in healthy donors. The assay was immunoSEQ multiplex PCR, and TCRdb's table has in-frame clones only and misses some. Altogether 200,000 to 300,000 clones are present, roughly 82% being singletons, with the ten largest covering 4.5% to 6%. Material: PBMCs. These receptors were obtained from a woman between 35 and 50 years old in good health and CMV-seropositive. Each CDR3 is given with its conserved first and last residue. D genes are given only for firm matches. For some rows the clone size is stated as once, few or many, or as a class when expanded; others skip it.

d_call: NA
v_call: TRBV11-2
clone_size: NA
j_call: TRBJ1-2
cdr3_aa: CASSSDTGPIYGYTF
cdr3_nt: TGTGCCAGCAGCTCAGACACAGGGCCCATCTATGGCTACACCTTC

d_call: TRBD2
v_call: TRBV4-1
clone_size: few
j_call: TRBJ2-3
cdr3_aa: CASSQVGGSTDTQYF
cdr3_nt: TGCGCCAGCAGCCAAGTCGGGGGGAGCACAGATACGCAGTATTTT

d_call: NA
v_call: TRBV5-1
clone_size: NA
j_call: TRBJ1-5
cdr3_aa: CASSFGQAGQPQHF
cdr3_nt: TGCGCCAGCAGCTTCGGCCAGGCCGGTCAGCCCCAGCATTTT

d_call: NA
v_call: TRBV10-3
clone_size: NA
j_call: TRBJ2-7
cdr3_aa: CAIREAVDLYEQYF
cdr3_nt: TGTGCCATCAGGGAGGCTGTGGACTTATACGAGCAGTACTTC

d_call: TRBD1
v_call: TRBV19
clone_size: NA
j_call: TRBJ1-1
cdr3_aa: CASSLMTGGSTEAFF
cdr3_nt: TGTGCCAGTAGCCTTATGACAGGGGGGTCCACTGAAGCTTTCTTT

d_call: NA
v_call: TRBV7-6
clone_size: NA
j_call: TRBJ1-6
cdr3_aa: CASSPNSNSPLHF
cdr3_nt: TGTGCCAGCAGCCCGAACTCCAATTCACCCCTCCACTTT

d_call: NA
v_call: TRBV5-1
clone_size: NA
j_call: TRBJ2-1
cdr3_aa: CASSLEAGASYNEQFF
cdr3_nt: TGCGCCAGCAGCTTGGAAGCAGGGGCCTCCTACAATGAGCAGTTCTTC

d_call: NA
v_call: TRBV27
clone_size: NA
j_call: TRBJ2-7
cdr3_aa: CASSLSPDYEQYF
cdr3_nt: TGTGCCAGCAGTTTATCCCCAGACTACGAGCAGTACTTC

d_call: NA
v_call: TRBV5-8
clone_size: NA
j_call: TRBJ1-4
cdr3_aa: CASSLAGGGTNEKLFF
cdr3_nt: TGTGCCAGCAGCTTGGCCGGGGGTGGGACTAATGAAAAACTGTTTTTT

d_call: TRBD1
v_call: TRBV4-1
clone_size: NA
j_call: TRBJ1-4
cdr3_aa: CASSQAGTGLEKLFF
cdr3_nt: TGCGCCAGCAGCCAAGCCGGGACAGGCCTTGAAAAACTGTTTTTT